Below, one T cell receptor beta chain is given with its context. The specificity of this receptor is unknown. A junction end diverges from the germline sequence, so it may reflect a read error. Coverage ceases 3 residues before the CDR3 finishes, and the germline J gene fills in the end. The entry originates in a study of T cells in women clearing cervical HPV infection (dated by TCRdb to the late 2010s). For the wider study: The cases were 25 to 30 women with histologically confirmed HPV16-related CIN3 or worse, and 2 of those women had invasive cancers. Controls were 25 or so women whose single incident HPV16 infection cleared within 12 months without precancer or cancer developing. Case blood was taken at the visit when the lesion was first identified, whereas control blood was taken when infection was no longer detected. For cases, the median interval between lesion detection and blood sampling was more than 130 days, with an interquartile range of about 85 to 210 days. HLA typing was available for only a few women, so HLA type could not be excluded as a confounder. The exploratory proof-of-principle case-control study was nested within the Guanacaste HPV Natural History Study in Costa Rica and compared TCR repertoires across cervical HPV16 outcomes. Cases and controls were matched on year of sample collection and on age within five years. Cases had a median age of almost 35 years and controls had a median age of 38, with no significant differences in baseline characteristics. The parent cohort enrolled approximately 9,200 women aged 18 or older in Guanacaste, Costa Rica, during about 1992 to 1994 and followed them for 7 to 8 years. Five blinded duplicates per group were added as quality controls, so that roughly 60 samples were obtained: some 50 participants and some 10 replicates.

CDR1 is given as LGHNA and CDR2 as YNFKEQ, both from the germline V gene. The cysteine opens and the phenylalanine closes a CDR3 of 13 amino acids. Sequencing covers 30 bases of the CDR3, shown here with the frame starting at base 1. Overall study results and their limits: TCR repertoire richness was significantly higher in CIN3+ cases than in controls across sequencing depths, while evenness did not differ. Because the number of T cells in each sample was unknown, differences in richness could reflect differing T-cell content rather than repertoire biology. Lower TRBV6-7 relative abundance was observed in cases than in controls (about 0.1% versus 0.15%; Bonferroni P = 0.0008). Cases were distinguished from controls with an estimated AUC of approximately 0.8 by random forest classifiers combining richness and V gene abundances. The cross-sectional design could not show whether associations preceded infection or resulted from it; effector/memory subsets and HPV-specific T cells were not isolated.

Every participant had a single incident cervical HPV16 infection, and women with prevalent HPV16 infections were excluded. Cervical HPV DNA was detected with MY09/MY11 PCR, and genotyping was done with dot-blot hybridization. Roughly 15 mL of heparinized blood were centrifuged, and the buffy coat was aliquoted, frozen at -30°C, then stored at -80°C. QIAGEN kits were used to extract genomic DNA from buffy coat specimens. The immunoSEQ assay used multiplex PCR to amplify TCR beta CDR3 regions from an average of about 1.1 ug of genomic DNA per sample. The assay corrected primer bias using a complete synthetic TCR repertoire to establish an amplification baseline. The amplicons were sequenced using the Illumina platform. As for how the authors treated the data: Error correction of the sequences involved clustering with frequency ratios plus a modified nearest-neighbor algorithm, after which the sequences were analyzed in the immunoSEQ Analyzer using IMGT gene definitions. At each rarefaction depth, TCR richness and evenness were averaged across 20 rarefaction repeats, and any sample with fewer sequences than the depth was left out. Wilcoxon rank sum tests with FDR correction were used to compare V, D and J gene relative abundances between the groups. For the blinded duplicates, the intraclass correlation was over 95% for TCR richness and averaged about 76% across some 66 gene segments. Sourced from immuneACCESS, this table was stored by TCRdb with only in-frame sequences that have V and J called. A share of the clones is absent; for the studies checked, an unresolved V gene accounts for under half, and the remainder has no known explanation. That table supplies the V and J calls and clone size; D and trimming were determined from the DNA. This sample's table lists some 25,000 clones. Roughly 4% of the sample comes from the top ten.

This clonotype was obtained from a woman aged 18 to 75 with a cervical HPV16 infection that either progressed to CIN3+ or cleared (not recorded which). What was sequenced was blood buffy coat. The chain joins TRBV4-2 to TRBJ1-2, and perhaps TRBD1 as D gene, on 5 matching bases. Partial CDR3 DNA: TGCGCCAGCAGCCAAGAGGCGGGGCAGGGC. It encodes CASSQEAGQG. The whole CDR3 protein reads CASSQEAGQGYTF.